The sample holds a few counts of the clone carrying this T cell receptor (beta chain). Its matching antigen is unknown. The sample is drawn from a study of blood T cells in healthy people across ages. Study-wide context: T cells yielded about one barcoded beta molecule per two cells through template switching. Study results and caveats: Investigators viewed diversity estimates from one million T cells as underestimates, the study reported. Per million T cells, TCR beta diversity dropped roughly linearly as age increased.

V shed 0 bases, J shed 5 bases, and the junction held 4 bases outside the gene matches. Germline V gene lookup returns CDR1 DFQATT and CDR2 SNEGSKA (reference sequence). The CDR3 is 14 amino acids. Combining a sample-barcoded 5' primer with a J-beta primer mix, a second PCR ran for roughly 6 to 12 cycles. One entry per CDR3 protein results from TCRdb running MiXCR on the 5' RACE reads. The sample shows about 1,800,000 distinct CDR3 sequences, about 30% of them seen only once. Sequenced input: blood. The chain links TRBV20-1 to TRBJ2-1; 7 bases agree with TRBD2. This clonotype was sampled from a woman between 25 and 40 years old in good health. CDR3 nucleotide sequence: TGCAGTGCTAGAGAGACTAGCCGAAACAATGAGCAGTTCTTC. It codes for CSARETSRNNEQFF.